The rows below give T cell receptor beta chains drawn from one sample of a study of vaccination and CD4 T cells after COVID-19. TCRdb itself ran the PCR reads through MiXCR, one entry per CDR3 protein. This table has thousands of distinct CDR3 sequences, about 48% appearing once. These receptors' targets are unknown. Specimen: CD4+ T cells from blood, cultured in vitro. The receptors shown here come from a human donor who had recovered from COVID-19. Both conserved end residues are trimmed from each CDR3.

V gene	J gene	CDR3 protein
TRBV18	TRBJ2-1	ASSALAGEGNEQF
TRBV20-1	TRBJ1-1	SASIPGWGTEAF
TRBV20-1	TRBJ2-2	SARTSLTGELF
TRBV14	TRBJ2-5	ASSRSQETQY
TRBV11-2	TRBJ2-3	ASSPRSSTDTQY
TRBV5-1	TRBJ2-6	ASRLGGSGANVLT
TRBV19	TRBJ1-5	ASSTYTSDQPQH
TRBV7-6	TRBJ1-3	ASSQGSGNTIY
TRBV7-2	TRBJ2-5	ASSFNRDETQY
TRBV6-5	TRBJ1-1	ASSSRDRFTEAF
TRBV20-1	TRBJ1-2	SARDASRHYGYT
TRBV5-6	TRBJ2-6	ASSFRDRANVLT
TRBV20-1	TRBJ2-1	SASSLAGGYNEQF
TRBV7-2	TRBJ1-5	ASSFRLNQPQH
TRBV5-4	TRBJ2-5	ASSLESETQY
TRBV7-6	TRBJ1-6	ASSLGGLYNSPLH
TRBV20-1	TRBJ2-7	SASPGTGIIYEQY
TRBV7-9	TRBJ2-1	ASSIGQDNEQF
TRBV6-1	TRBJ1-2	ASSEVWGNYGYT
TRBV27	TRBJ1-5	ATREGRNQPQH
TRBV12-3/TRBV12-4	TRBJ2-3	ASSVDWNTDTQY
TRBV18	TRBJ2-3	ASSPLSGSGDTQY
TRBV2	TRBJ1-5	ASSGQGWNQPQH
TRBV11-2	TRBJ2-1	ASSSQRSYNNEQF
TRBV20-1	TRBJ1-2	SAYGQINYGYT
TRBV28	TRBJ1-1	ASSSPGLNTEAF
TRBV4-2	TRBJ2-3	ASSRRGGRAGGDTQY
TRBV7-9	TRBJ2-2	ASSPAGGAGNTGELF
TRBV7-2	TRBJ2-3	ASSRDNTDTQY
TRBV7-2	TRBJ2-2	ASSFEILNTGELF
TRBV7-9	TRBJ1-2	ASSPGGERSYT
TRBV19	TRBJ1-1	ASSIGEGGRAF
TRBV19	TRBJ1-2	ASSRTDYYGYT
TRBV11-2	TRBJ1-2	ASSLVGRQLSSDGYT
TRBV7-9	TRBJ2-3	ASSLASQDTQY
TRBV2	TRBJ1-2	ASSPPGRYGYT
TRBV6-1	TRBJ1-2	ASSDPRGLRAGVDGCT
TRBV6-1	TRBJ2-1	ASRFDSPPYNEQF
TRBV30	TRBJ2-7	ACGKGIYEQY
TRBV4-2	TRBJ1-5	ASSQETLGRNQPQH
TRBV7-3	TRBJ2-3	ASSPRLAGGTDTQY
TRBV19	TRBJ1-5	ASSIIGLKPNQPQH
TRBV6-2/TRBV6-3	TRBJ2-3	ASSYGLLITDTQY
TRBV10-3	TRBJ2-7	AISDYSRIGEQY
TRBV15	TRBJ1-6	ATSRQGAHNSPLH
TRBV11-2	TRBJ2-7	ASSLATGGGYEQY
TRBV11-3	TRBJ1-1	ASSLLRGEMNTEAF
TRBV6-1	TRBJ1-6	ASSDIQGSYNSPLH
TRBV7-9	TRBJ2-2	ASSLPGTENTGELF
TRBV7-6	TRBJ2-3	ASSRALAGATDTQY
TRBV27	TRBJ2-5	ASGPLGWDVRKTQY
TRBV15	TRBJ2-4	ATSRSRGRAGGNIQY
TRBV30	TRBJ1-2	AWSIGAYGYT